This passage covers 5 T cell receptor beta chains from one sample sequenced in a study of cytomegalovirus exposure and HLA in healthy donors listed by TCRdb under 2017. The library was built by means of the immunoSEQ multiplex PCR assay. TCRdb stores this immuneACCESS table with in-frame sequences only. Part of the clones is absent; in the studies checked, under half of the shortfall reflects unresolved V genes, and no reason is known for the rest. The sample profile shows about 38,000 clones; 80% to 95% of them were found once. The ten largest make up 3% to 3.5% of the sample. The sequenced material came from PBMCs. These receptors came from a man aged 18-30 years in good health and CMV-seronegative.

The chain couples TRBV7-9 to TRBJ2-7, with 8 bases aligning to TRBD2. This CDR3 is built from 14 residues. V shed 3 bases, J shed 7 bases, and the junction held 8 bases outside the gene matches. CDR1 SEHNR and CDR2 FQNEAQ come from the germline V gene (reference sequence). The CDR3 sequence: CASSFGVAGYEQYF. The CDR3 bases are TGTGCCAGCAGCTTCGGGGTAGCGGGATATGAGCAGTACTTC. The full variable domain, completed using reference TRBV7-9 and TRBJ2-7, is DTGVSQNPRHKITKRGQNVTFRCDPISEHNRLYWYRQTLGQGPEFLTYFQNEAQLEKSRLLSDRFSAERPKGSFSTLEIQRTEQGDSAMYLCASSFGVAGYEQYFGPGTRLTVT.

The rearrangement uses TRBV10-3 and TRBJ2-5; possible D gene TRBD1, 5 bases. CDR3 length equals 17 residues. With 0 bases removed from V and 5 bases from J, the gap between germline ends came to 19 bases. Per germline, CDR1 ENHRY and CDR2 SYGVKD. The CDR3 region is CAISESGRAQPKETQYF. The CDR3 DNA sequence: TGTGCCATCAGTGAGTCGGGCAGGGCCCAACCAAAGGAGACCCAGTACTTC.

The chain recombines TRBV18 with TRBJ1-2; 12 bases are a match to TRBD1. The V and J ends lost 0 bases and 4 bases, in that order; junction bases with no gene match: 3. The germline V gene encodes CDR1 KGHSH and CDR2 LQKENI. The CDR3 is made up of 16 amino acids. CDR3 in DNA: TGTGCCAGCTCACCACCGGGGACAGGGGGCGGCTATGGCTACACCTTC. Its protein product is CASSPPGTGGGYGYTF.

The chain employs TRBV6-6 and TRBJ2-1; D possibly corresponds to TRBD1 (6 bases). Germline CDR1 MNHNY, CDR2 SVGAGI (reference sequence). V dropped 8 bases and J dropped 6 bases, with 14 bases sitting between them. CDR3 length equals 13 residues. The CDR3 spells CASHRAGGNEQFF. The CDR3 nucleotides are TGTGCCAGCCACAGGGCTGGGGGCAATGAGCAGTTCTTC.

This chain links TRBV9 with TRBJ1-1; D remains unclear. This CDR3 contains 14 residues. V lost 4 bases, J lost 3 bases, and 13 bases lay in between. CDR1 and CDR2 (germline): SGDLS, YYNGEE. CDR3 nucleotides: TGTGCCAGCAGCCCCAGACAATCGGACACTGAAGCTTTCTTT. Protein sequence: CASSPRQSDTEAFF.